The entry below describes one T cell receptor beta chain. These data come from a study of blood T cell repertoires in COVID-19. Study-level background: Donors in the United States, Italy and Spain gave samples during acute or convalescent COVID-19. From T cells, B-cell-depleted T cells, or PBMCs came the material, which was cDNA or gDNA.

Original analysis: Amplification of reference gene primers provided the estimated nucleated cell counts. Clones were read by immunoSEQ multiplex PCR, and TCRdb kept only the in-frame ones, dropping some. Clonal size and the V and J genes are those of that table, whereas D and trimming came from the DNA. The table includes about 150,000 clones, over 75% detected once. This CDR3 contains 14 residues. Germline V gene sequence: CDR1 LNHDA, CDR2 SQIVND (reference sequence). Between the trimmed V and J ends, which lost 6 bases and 2 bases, there was a span of 11 bases. The sequenced material came from peripheral blood. This TCR was sampled from a human donor in a cohort sampled during active COVID-19. The rearrangement links TRBV19 to TRBJ1-3; possibly TRBD1 for D (5 bases). CDR3 in DNA: TGTGCCAGTAGCCTCAGGGAACCTGGAAACACCATATATTTT. Encoded protein: CASSLREPGNTIYF.